This note documents a single T cell receptor beta chain sequence. This record comes from a study of shared clonotypes between healthy human individuals. Background on the study: Donor ages ranged 18 to 49 years: a couple of women, three men.

Germline loops: CDR1 KGHSH, CDR2 LQKENI. This CDR3 spans 15 amino acids. The V gene end was trimmed by 5 bases and the J gene end by 2 bases; junction bases not matched to a gene: 7. The assay was immunoSEQ multiplex PCR, and TCRdb's table has in-frame clones only and misses some. The table includes about 960,000 clones, 70% to 85% detected once. The sequence came from a man between 18 and 29 years old in good health. Sequenced material: memory CD4+ T cells sorted from blood. Subset defined: CD45RA-negative fraction. J is TRBJ2-5 and V is TRBV18; 8 positions match TRBD1. CDR3 coding DNA: TGTGCCAGCTCATCCAGGGGGCAAATTCAAGAGACCCAGTACTTC. Protein product: CASSSRGQIQETQYF. Full variable domain (remainder filled in from reference TRBV18 and TRBJ2-5): NAGVMQNPRHLVRRRGQEARLRCSPMKGHSHVYWYRQLPEEGLKFMVYLQKENIIDESGMPKERFSAEFPKEGPSILRIQQVVRGDSAAYFCASSSRGQIQETQYFGPGTRLLVL.